The T cell receptor beta chain described here comes from a study of beta chain features in type 1 diabetes. The entirety of the isolated RNA underwent reverse transcription, so expressed TCRB transcripts were sequenced. Clones were read by immunoSEQ multiplex PCR, and TCRdb kept only the in-frame ones, dropping some. The table shows more than 150,000 clones, with around 10% occurring only once. V gave up 5 bases and J gave up 4 bases; unmatched junction bases: 6. CDR1 and CDR2 (germline): SGHTA, FQGNSA. There are 15 residues in the CDR3. A few counts support this clone. The receptor's source is a man in his late teens or twenties in good health. The material sequenced was central memory CD4+ T cells from blood. J is TRBJ1-5 and V is TRBV7-2; 9 bases match TRBD1. The CDR3 sequence is CASSPLDRGNQPQHF. CDR3 coding DNA: TGTGCCAGCAGCCCTCTGGACAGGGGTAATCAGCCCCAGCATTTT.